One sample yielded the 13 T cell receptor beta chains listed below, sequenced in a study of OX40 agonist ivuxolimab in advanced cancers. TCRdb's copy holds only in-frame clones and misses some; the assay was immunoSEQ multiplex PCR. Of about 100,000 clones detected, approximately 90% appear once; the ten largest clones hold about 0.17%. Here the sequenced sample was CD4+ or CD8+ T cells sorted from blood, taken in a trial of the OX40 agonist ivuxolimab. The receptors here all came from an adult with an advanced solid tumor such as melanoma, head and neck, liver or kidney cancer.

This clone has a single count. The chain joins TRBV9 to TRBJ2-1; 11 bases align to TRBD2. With V trimmed by 4 bases and J by 9 bases, 12 bases remained unmatched. Looked up from germline, CDR1 is SGDLS and CDR2 is YYNGEE. This CDR3 has 16 amino acids. For the CDR3, the DNA is TGTGCCAGCAGCACTGCCACTAGCGGGAGCTACGTTGAGCAGTTCTTC. Protein: CASSTATSGSYVEQFF.

This clone was seen a handful of times. The genes are TRBV5-4 and TRBJ2-7, with TRBD2 matching over 15 bases. CDR3 length: 16 amino acids. V shed 4 bases and J 6 bases; nucleotides not matched to a gene: 8. Germline loops: CDR1 SGHNT, CDR2 YYREEE (reference sequence). In DNA form, the CDR3 reads TGTGCCAGCAGCCTCTTCCAGGGACTAGCGGGAGGCGAGCAGTACTTC. It is translated as CASSLFQGLAGGEQYF.

V usage is TRBV15 and J usage is TRBJ1-2; 10 nucleotides match TRBD1. Trimming cost V 1 base and J 4 bases; bases outside gene matches: 0. The CDR3 is 14 amino acids. Germline assignment: CDR1 LNHNV and CDR2 YYDKDF (reference sequence). The CDR3 nucleotides are TGTGCCACCAGCAGAGGGACAGGGGGCTATGGCTACACCTTC. Its protein is CATSRGTGGYGYTF.

This clone was found once. This chain links TRBV7-2 with TRBJ2-7; TRBD1 might be the D (6 bases). V lost 0 bases, J lost 0 bases, and 12 bases lay in between. The CDR3 consists of 16 residues. CDR1 SGHTA and CDR2 FQGNSA come from the germline V gene. The CDR3, as DNA: TGTGCCAGCAGCTTAGCAACAGGGAGTTTCTCCTACGAGCAGTACTTC. Its protein product is CASSLATGSFSYEQYF.

The chain couples TRBV6-5 to TRBJ1-5; no clear D. Germline-derived CDR1 and CDR2 are MNHEY and SVGAGI. V lost 6 bases and J lost 4, with 7 bases in between. CDR3 length: 12 amino acids. The CDR3 coding sequence is TGTGCCAGCAGCCACACGAATCAGCCCCAGCATTTT. Its protein product is CASSHTNQPQHF.

The chain has TRBV18 and TRBJ1-1; D is unclear. Germline V gene sequence: CDR1 KGHSH, CDR2 LQKENI. V was pared by 8 bases and J by 3 bases, with 7 bases between. This CDR3 is 11 amino acids long. CDR3 region: CASGSHTEAFF. As DNA, the CDR3 is TGTGCCAGCGGCTCGCACACTGAAGCTTTCTTT.

V gene TRBV19 combines with J gene TRBJ1-4; 9 nucleotides agree with TRBD1. This CDR3 has 15 residues. Trimming took 4 bases from V and 1 from J; bases not matched to a gene: 1. CDR1 LNHDA and CDR2 SQIVND come from the germline V gene (reference sequence). CDR3 sequence: CASSTDRGTNEKLFF. The CDR3 DNA reads TGTGCCAGTAGTACGGACAGGGGAACTAATGAAAAACTGTTTTTT.

V and J are TRBV6-5 and TRBJ1-1; 7 bases are a match to TRBD1. Unmatched junction bases numbered 5, after V lost 0 bases and J lost 4 bases. This CDR3 is built from 15 residues. Per germline, CDR1 MNHEY and CDR2 SVGAGI. This CDR3 is CASSYSLTGSTEAFF. The DNA of the CDR3 is TGTGCCAGCAGTTACTCGTTGACAGGGTCCACTGAAGCTTTCTTT.

The rearrangement uses TRBV5-4 and TRBJ1-2; D unresolved. Trimming removed 5 bases at V and 6 bases at J, with 11 bases between. Germline CDR1 is SGHNT and CDR2 is YYREEE (reference sequence). The CDR3 spans 12 residues. The CDR3 DNA follows: TGTGCCAGCAGTAGGTCTGGAAATGGCTACACCTTC. It translates to CASSRSGNGYTF. Complete variable domain (other parts from reference TRBV5-4 and TRBJ1-2): ETGVTQSPTHLIKTRGQQVTLRCSSQSGHNTVSWYQQALGQGPQFIFQYYREEENGRGNFPPRFSGLQFPNYSSELNVNALELDDSALYLCASSRSGNGYTFGSGTRLTVV.

The CDR3 is CASSPDGWGVRAFEKLFF. The CDR3 DNA is TGTGCCAGCAGCCCGGACGGCTGGGGGGTGAGAGCATTTGAAAAACTGTTTTTT. V is TRBV27 and J is TRBJ1-4; a weak D match, TRBD1 (5 bases). CDR3 length: 18 amino acids. The V gene's germline CDR1 is MNHEY and CDR2 SMNVEV (reference sequence). Trimming took 6 bases from V and 7 from J, leaving 27 bases between them.

The chain employs TRBV27 and TRBJ2-4, with 14 bases aligning to TRBD2. V lost 5 bases and J lost 4; bases outside the gene matches: 4. The CDR3 is 16 residues long. The germline gives CDR1 MNHEY, CDR2 SMNVEV (reference sequence). The CDR3 here is CASSPRLAGGKNIQYF. The CDR3 coding sequence is TGTGCCAGCAGTCCTAGACTAGCGGGAGGGAAAAACATTCAGTACTTC.

The CDR3 nucleotides read TGTGCCAGCAGTCCCCTCCGGTCAGGGGGGATACGCTATGGCTACACCTTC. Translation gives CASSPLRSGGIRYGYTF. The rearrangement joins TRBV27 to TRBJ1-2; 7 bases line up with TRBD1. CDR3 length: 17 residues. Per the germline V gene, CDR1 is MNHEY and CDR2 is SMNVEV (reference sequence). With V trimmed by 5 bases and J by 4 bases, 16 bases remained unmatched.

The chain has TRBV30 and TRBJ1-5, with 8 bases aligning to TRBD1. Germline CDR1 and CDR2: GTSNPN and SVGIG (reference sequence). After removal of 5 bases from V and 7 bases from J, the junction contained 7 bases not matched to a gene. The CDR3 has 13 residues. The CDR3 reads CAWDRGDRQPQHF. The DNA of the CDR3 is TGTGCCTGGGACAGGGGAGACCGGCAGCCCCAGCATTTT.